Each of the 29 T cell receptor beta chains below was sequenced from the same sample in a study of OX40 agonist ivuxolimab in advanced cancers. Sequenced by immunoSEQ multiplex PCR; TCRdb stores in-frame clones only, minus some. The sample includes some 18,000 clones, around 82% of them seen just once. The starting material was CD4+ or CD8+ T cells sorted from blood, obtained in a trial of the OX40 agonist ivuxolimab. The source is an adult with an advanced solid tumor such as melanoma, head and neck, liver or kidney cancer.

The chain carries TRBV27 and TRBJ1-2, with D uncertain. Germline CDR1 reads MNHEY; CDR2 reads SMNVEV (reference sequence). The CDR3 length is 14 residues. V shed 5 bases and J shed 0 bases, with 10 bases lying between them. In DNA form, the CDR3 reads TGTGCCAGCAGTCCTGGACGGTCTAACTATGGCTACACCTTC. This encodes CASSPGRSNYGYTF.

The chain employs TRBV5-6 and TRBJ1-1, with D perhaps matching TRBD1 (6 bases). Trimming took 6 bases from V and 3 from J, leaving 12 bases between them. CDR1 and CDR2 from the germline V gene are SGHDT and YYEEEE. The CDR3 has 13 residues. The CDR3 sequence: CASNPGADTEAFF. DNA for the CDR3: TGTGCCAGCAACCCGGGGGCCGACACTGAAGCTTTCTTT. The full variable domain, completed using reference TRBV5-6 and TRBJ1-1, is DAGVTQSPTHLIKTRGQQVTLRCSPKSGHDTVSWYQQALGQGPQFIFQYYEEEERQRGNFPDRFSGHQFPNYSSELNVNALLLGDSALYLCASNPGADTEAFFGQGTRLTVV.

The chain uses TRBV27 and TRBJ1-1; D not certain. The CDR3 sequence is 13 residues long. Germline CDR1 reads MNHEY; CDR2 reads SMNVEV (reference sequence). V dropped 2 bases and J dropped 1 base, with 5 bases sitting between them. The CDR3 region has the DNA TGTGCCAGCAGTTTACCAGGGAACACTGAAGCTTTCTTT. This encodes CASSLPGNTEAFF.

V usage is TRBV7-6 and J usage is TRBJ2-3; 10 nucleotides align to TRBD2. Per the germline V gene, CDR1 is SGHVS and CDR2 is FNYEAQ. J gave up 4 bases and V 3 bases, and 10 bases lay outside the gene matches. The CDR3 extends over 17 amino acids. The chain's CDR3 is CASSFPRLAGVPDTQYF. CDR3 DNA: TGTGCCAGCAGCTTCCCTCGGCTAGCGGGAGTACCAGATACGCAGTATTTT.

The chain recombines TRBV25-1 with TRBJ2-1, with 10 positions matching TRBD2. This CDR3 is built from 15 residues. V lost 8 bases and J lost 4; bases outside the gene matches: 8. Germline loops: CDR1 MGHDK, CDR2 SYGVNS. The CDR3 nucleotides read TGTGCCAGCGGGCCCGGGACTAGCGCGTACAATGAGCAGTTCTTC. Residues: CASGPGTSAYNEQFF.

The genes are TRBV4-1 and TRBJ2-3; D remains ambiguous. The CDR3 is made up of 16 amino acids. Per the germline V gene, CDR1 is MGHRA and CDR2 is YSYEKL. V lost 1 base, J lost 0 bases, and 11 bases lay in between. The CDR3, as DNA: TGCGCCAGCAGCCAAGTCCATAGGGAAAGCACAGATACGCAGTATTTT. Amino acids: CASSQVHRESTDTQYF.

This clone is medium-sized. The chain has TRBV7-9 and TRBJ1-1, with a possible D match to TRBD1 (6 bases). The CDR3 consists of 13 residues. The V gene's germline CDR1 is SEHNR and CDR2 FQNEAQ (reference sequence). Trimming removed 7 bases at V and 1 base at J, with 10 bases between. The CDR3 sequence: CASKKGGNTEAFF. As DNA, the CDR3 is TGTGCCAGCAAGAAGGGGGGGAACACTGAAGCTTTCTTT.

The V call is TRBV5-6, the J call TRBJ2-5, with a weak D call TRBD1 (6 bases). CDR3 length equals 14 residues. Trimming removed 5 bases at V and 7 bases at J, with 18 bases between. CDR1 is SGHDT, CDR2 YYEEEE, per germline. The CDR3 DNA follows: TGTGCCAGCAGTATGGACTCGCAAGGGGGGACCCAGTACTTC. This gives the protein CASSMDSQGGTQYF. Full variable domain (remainder filled in from reference TRBV5-6 and TRBJ2-5): DAGVTQSPTHLIKTRGQQVTLRCSPKSGHDTVSWYQQALGQGPQFIFQYYEEEERQRGNFPDRFSGHQFPNYSSELNVNALLLGDSALYLCASSMDSQGGTQYFGPGTRLLVL.

Notes on this clone: At one boundary the junction diverges from the germline segment, which might be a read error. The chain joins TRBV13 to TRBJ2-3; TRBD2 aligns across 11 bases. The CDR3 length is 16 residues. Germline CDR1 reads PRHDT; CDR2 reads FYEKMQ (reference sequence). CDR3 sequence reads: CASSVGTSGRSDTQYF. In DNA form, the CDR3 reads TGTGCCAGCAGCGTAGGTACTAGCGGGAGATCAGATACGCAGTATTTT.

V usage is TRBV19 and J usage is TRBJ1-2; D perhaps matches TRBD1 (5 bases). The length of the CDR3 is 14 residues. Germline CDR1 is LNHDA and CDR2 is SQIVND (reference sequence). V was shortened by 5 bases and J by 2 bases, with 12 bases between the two germline ends. For the CDR3, the DNA is TGTGCCAGTAGTCCCGGGACGGGCAACTATGGCTACACCTTC. Translating gives CASSPGTGNYGYTF.

The chain links TRBV5-6 to TRBJ2-7; TRBD2 agrees at 7 bases. V shed 2 bases, J shed 7 bases, and the junction held 6 bases outside the gene matches. This CDR3 region has 13 residues. Germline V gives CDR1 SGHDT, CDR2 YYEEEE. CDR3 sequence reads: CASSFMGLPEQYF. Written as DNA, the CDR3 is TGTGCCAGCAGCTTTATGGGACTACCGGAGCAGTACTTC.

This clone appeared a few times. V and J are TRBV29-1 and TRBJ2-7; no clear D gene. Trimming left V 4 bases short and J 9 bases short, with 16 bases between. The length of the CDR3 is 12 residues. The germline gives CDR1 SQVTM, CDR2 ANQGSEA. The CDR3 bases are TGCAGCGTTGGGGTCGGGTTCGGCGTGCAGTACTTC. It codes for CSVGVGFGVQYF.

This chain connects TRBV9 to TRBJ2-5; TRBD2 matches 10 bases. The end of the DNA aligns better with TRBJ2-7, so the J call may be wrong. This CDR3 region has 14 residues. Germline-derived CDR1 and CDR2 are SGDLS and YYNGEE. The CDR3: CASSVGTSGYEQYF. CDR3 in DNA: TGTGCCAGCAGCGTAGGGACTAGCGGATACGAGCAGTACTTC.

This clone showed up just a few times. The chain links TRBV18 to TRBJ2-1, with unresolved D. CDR3 size: 13 residues. Germline V gives CDR1 KGHSH, CDR2 LQKENI. V dropped 2 bases and J dropped 8 bases, with 10 bases sitting between them. The CDR3 loop is CASSPETFDEQFF. The CDR3 nucleotides read TGTGCCAGCTCACCAGAAACCTTCGATGAGCAGTTCTTC.

The chain is built from TRBV27 and TRBJ2-3; 14 nucleotides agree with TRBD2. CDR1 is MNHEY, CDR2 SMNVEV, per germline (reference sequence). The CDR3 runs 17 residues. V dropped 6 bases and J dropped 2; count of bases not matched to a gene: 7. CDR3 residues: CASSLGTSGRNTDTQYF. The CDR3 DNA reads as TGTGCCAGCAGCCTAGGGACTAGCGGGAGAAACACAGATACGCAGTATTTT.

The chain uses TRBV4-1 and TRBJ2-7, with 8 nucleotides matching TRBD2. Germline CDR1 MGHRA, CDR2 YSYEKL. The V and J ends lost 1 base and 2 bases, in that order; junction bases with no gene match: 7. The CDR3 has 16 residues. The CDR3 DNA sequence: TGCGCCAGCAGCCAAGTCTTAGCGGGACCAACCTACGAGCAGTACTTC. It encodes CASSQVLAGPTYEQYF.

This chain joins TRBV4-2 and TRBJ1-3; D gene unclear. The V gene lost 1 base and the J gene lost 3 bases, with 19 bases spanning the gap. The CDR3 has 18 residues. CDR1 is LGHNA and CDR2 is YNFKEQ in the germline V gene. This CDR3 is CASSQVLSAGEVGNTIYF. For the CDR3, the DNA is TGTGCCAGCAGCCAAGTTTTATCAGCTGGGGAGGTTGGAAACACCATATATTTT.

This chain links TRBV6-4 with TRBJ2-3; 11 positions match TRBD2. This CDR3 has 15 amino acids. Trimming at V came to 3 bases and at J to 7 bases, leaving 6 bases not matched to a gene. Germline loops: CDR1 MRHNA, CDR2 SNTAGT. The CDR3 DNA reads TGTGCCAGCAGTGAATCCCTAGCGGGAGGAAATACGCAGTATTTT. The encoded protein is CASSESLAGGNTQYF.

The V gene is TRBV11-2, the J gene TRBJ2-3, with TRBD2 matching over 8 bases. Looked up from germline, CDR1 is SGHAT and CDR2 is FQNNGV. There are 14 residues in the CDR3. The V segment lost 1 base and the J segment 4 bases; nucleotides outside the gene matches: 1. CDR3 sequence (DNA): TGTGCCAGCAGCTTAGGCGGGAGGTCAGATACGCAGTATTTT. Its translation is CASSLGGRSDTQYF.

V gene TRBV27 combines with J gene TRBJ1-1; perhaps TRBD1 as D (5 bases). The CDR3 runs 14 residues. Germline assignment: CDR1 MNHEY and CDR2 SMNVEV (reference sequence). Trimming took 2 bases from V and 5 from J, leaving 12 bases between them. The CDR3 bases are TGTGCCAGCAGTTTACGCCTGGAGGGGACTGAAGCTTTCTTT. Its protein is CASSLRLEGTEAFF.

The CDR3: CASRAAGSNEQFF. The CDR3 coding sequence is TGTGCCAGCAGAGCAGCAGGGTCCAATGAGCAGTTCTTC. The gene calls are TRBV28 and TRBJ2-1, with D possibly matching TRBD1 (5 bases). Germline CDR1 MDHEN, CDR2 SYDVKM. This CDR3 has 13 residues. Trimming took 6 bases from V and 6 from J, leaving 12 bases between them.

The V gene is TRBV13, the J gene TRBJ1-3, with a tentative D call TRBD1 (5 bases). V was pared by 3 bases and J by 0 bases, with 9 bases between. Germline V gene data show CDR1 as PRHDT and CDR2 as FYEKMQ (reference sequence). This CDR3 is 15 amino acids long. The CDR3 nucleotides are TGTGCCAGCAGCTTTGGGGCATACTCTGGAAACACCATATATTTT. It translates to CASSFGAYSGNTIYF.

This chain joins TRBV5-6 and TRBJ2-7; a possible D gene is TRBD2 (7 bases). V was trimmed by 4 bases and J by 0 bases, leaving 17 bases between them. The CDR3 totals 16 residues. CDR1 SGHDT and CDR2 YYEEEE come from the germline V gene. The CDR3 region is CASSPPGGAYSYEQYF. CDR3 in DNA: TGTGCCAGCAGCCCGCCGGGGGGCGCCTACTCCTACGAGCAGTACTTC.

This sequence joins TRBV29-1 and TRBJ2-7; weak D call: TRBD1 (8 bases). The CDR3 extends over 12 amino acids. The V end was cut by 8 bases, the J end by 6 bases, with 17 bases between. CDR1 is SQVTM and CDR2 is ANQGSEA in the germline V gene. CDR3 region: CSSTGEGGEQYF. CDR3 DNA sequence: TGCAGCTCGACAGGGGAGGGCGGCGAGCAGTACTTC.

The V and J genes are TRBV28 and TRBJ1-5, with D possibly TRBD1 on 5 matching bases. Germline V gives CDR1 MDHEN, CDR2 SYDVKM. The CDR3 sequence is 15 residues long. V was shortened by 4 bases and J by 0 bases, with 10 bases between the two germline ends. The CDR3 loop is CASSSDNYSNQPQHF. The CDR3 coding sequence is TGTGCCAGCAGTTCGGACAACTATAGCAATCAGCCCCAGCATTTT.

This chain links TRBV10-1 with TRBJ2-1; perhaps D is TRBD1 or TRBD2 (5 bases each). Germline CDR1 is WNHNN and CDR2 is SYGVQD (reference sequence). V was trimmed by 2 bases and J by 6 bases, leaving 20 bases between them. This CDR3 spans 17 amino acids. This CDR3 is CASSEQRGRAWSNEQFF. CDR3 bases: TGCGCCAGCAGTGAGCAGAGGGGTAGGGCCTGGAGCAATGAGCAGTTCTTC.

This clone ranks as medium-sized (0.01 to 0.1%). The chain joins TRBV9 to TRBJ2-1; TRBD1 aligns across 7 bases. Looked up from germline, CDR1 is SGDLS and CDR2 is YYNGEE. The CDR3 is made up of 14 amino acids. V shed 0 bases, J shed 12 bases, and the junction held 9 bases outside the gene matches. This CDR3 reads CASSVGKRGLGQFF. In DNA form, the CDR3 reads TGTGCCAGCAGCGTAGGGAAAAGGGGGCTGGGGCAGTTCTTC.

There are a few counts of this clone. The chain carries TRBV12-5 and TRBJ1-1; D is unclear. This CDR3 contains 12 residues. Germline CDR1 reads LGHNT; CDR2 reads FRNRAP. V lost 3 bases, J lost 8 bases, and 10 bases lay in between. CDR3 amino acids: CASGFSRSEAFF. The CDR3 DNA sequence: TGTGCTAGTGGTTTTTCAAGGTCCGAAGCTTTCTTT. The variable domain in full, with the rest retrieved from reference TRBV12-5 and TRBJ1-1, is DARVTQTPRHKVTEMGQEVTMRCQPILGHNTVFWYRQTMMQGLELLAYFRNRAPLDDSGMPKDRFSAEMPDATLATLKIQPSEPRDSAVYFCASGFSRSEAFFGQGTRLTVV.

The chain couples TRBV13 to TRBJ1-2, with TRBD1 matching 7 bases. CDR3 length: 14 amino acids. Germline loops: CDR1 PRHDT, CDR2 FYEKMQ (reference sequence). The ends lost 2 bases at V and 7 bases at J; junction bases unmatched: 7. The CDR3 loop is CASSLYTGAGGYTF. DNA for the CDR3: TGTGCCAGCAGCTTATATACAGGGGCAGGTGGCTACACCTTC.